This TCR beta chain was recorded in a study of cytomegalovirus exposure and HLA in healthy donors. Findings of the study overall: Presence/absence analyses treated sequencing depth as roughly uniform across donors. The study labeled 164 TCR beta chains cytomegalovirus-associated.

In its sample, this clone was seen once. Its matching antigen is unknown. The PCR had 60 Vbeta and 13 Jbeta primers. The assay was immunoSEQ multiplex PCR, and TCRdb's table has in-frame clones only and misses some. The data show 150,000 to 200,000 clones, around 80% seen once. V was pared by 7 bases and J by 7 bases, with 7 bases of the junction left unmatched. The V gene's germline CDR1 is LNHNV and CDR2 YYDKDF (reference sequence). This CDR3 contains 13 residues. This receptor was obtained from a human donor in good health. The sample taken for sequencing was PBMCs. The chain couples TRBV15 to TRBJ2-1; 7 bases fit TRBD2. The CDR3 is CATTGAGLNEQFF. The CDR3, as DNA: TGTGCCACCACGGGTGCGGGACTAAATGAGCAGTTCTTC.